Listed below are T cell receptor beta chains from one sample, sequenced in a study of Graves' ophthalmopathy and Graves' hyperthyroidism. Using its own MiXCR run on the multiplex PCR reads, TCRdb lists one record per CDR3 protein. The sample has roughly 700,000 distinct CDR3 sequences, 40% seen once. The sequenced sample consisted of peripheral blood. The origin of the receptors is an adult man with Graves' ophthalmopathy. Both conserved end residues are part of each CDR3. D genes are given only for firm matches. The size field is filled for only some rows; it gives once, few, many or a size class.

size	V	J	D	CDR3	DNA
many	TRBV7-2	TRBJ2-5	NA	CASSRPGLGETQYF	TGTGCCAGCAGCCGACCGGGACTTGGGGAGACCCAGTACTTC
NA	TRBV10-3	TRBJ1-3	TRBD1	CASSGTGAGNTIYF	TGTGCCAGCAGTGGCACAGGGGCGGGAAACACCATATATTTT
NA	TRBV2	TRBJ2-5	TRBD1	CASSLRTGNVQETQYF	TGTGCCAGCAGTCTACGGACAGGAAACGTCCAAGAGACCCAGTACTTC
many	TRBV9	TRBJ2-7	NA	CASSAYPERGEQYF	TGTGCCAGCAGCGCGTACCCGGAAAGGGGCGAGCAGTACTTC
NA	TRBV25-1	TRBJ1-2	NA	CASSDSAGDRTKFYGYTF	TGTGCCAGCAGTGATAGTGCCGGGGACCGTACCAAATTCTATGGCTACACCTTC
NA	TRBV5-5	TRBJ2-7	TRBD1	CASSRTGNDIEQYF	TGTGCCAGCAGCCGGACAGGGAACGACATAGAGCAGTACTTC
NA	TRBV7-2	TRBJ1-1	NA	CASSFLGEVTEAFF	TGTGCCAGCAGTTTTCTTGGGGAGGTCACTGAAGCTTTCTTT
many	TRBV29-1	TRBJ1-1	TRBD1	CSGAGGQVNTEAFF	TGCAGCGGAGCCGGGGGACAGGTGAACACTGAAGCTTTCTTT
few	TRBV20-1	TRBJ1-5	NA	CSAMEEGVFGNQPQHF	TGCAGTGCCATGGAAGAGGGGGTATTTGGCAATCAGCCCCAGCATTTT
NA	TRBV20-1	TRBJ2-7	TRBD2	CSADPKTSAFYVQYF	TGCAGTGCCGATCCCAAGACTAGCGCCTTCTACGTGCAGTACTTC
many	TRBV5-1	TRBJ2-5	NA	CASSRPSKGEETQYF	TGCGCCAGCAGTAGGCCCTCCAAGGGGGAAGAGACCCAGTACTTC
NA	TRBV7-2	TRBJ2-5	TRBD2	CASSPWPLLAEKETQYF	TGTGCCAGCAGCCCGTGGCCCCTGCTAGCGGAAAAAGAGACCCAGTACTTC
NA	TRBV20-1	TRBJ1-2	NA	CSDTGKSGYTF	TGCAGTGATACAGGGAAAAGTGGCTACACCTTC
few	TRBV7-9	TRBJ1-1	TRBD1	CASSKGQGNTEAFF	TGTGCCAGCAGCAAGGGACAGGGGAACACTGAAGCTTTCTTT
many	TRBV29-1	TRBJ1-2	TRBD1	CSDLRTGYGYTF	TGCAGCGACCTCAGGACAGGGTATGGCTACACCTTC
NA	TRBV2	TRBJ2-7	NA	CASSEWEGEQYF	TGTGCCAGCAGTGAATGGGAAGGCGAGCAGTACTTC
NA	TRBV29-1	TRBJ2-5	NA	CSVEDQGVGQYF	TGCAGCGTTGAAGATCAAGGGGTCGGCCAGTACTTC
few	TRBV29-1	TRBJ2-6	NA	CSVDVLTF	TGCAGCGTTGACGTCCTGACTTTC
few	TRBV7-9	TRBJ2-7	NA	CASSPNNDKTQYF	TGTGCCAGCAGCCCCAACAACGATAAAACGCAGTACTTC
once	TRBV29-1	TRBJ1-2	NA	CSLTDNYGYTF	TGCAGCCTGACAGACAACTATGGCTACACCTTC
NA	TRBV25-1	TRBJ1-6	TRBD1	CASSTPGQGLYNSPLHF	TGTGCCAGCAGTACGCCGGGACAGGGGCTTTATAATTCACCCCTCCACTTT
few	TRBV10-3	TRBJ1-1	TRBD1	CASSYSLSRDRVHITEAFF	TGTGCCAGCAGTTACTCCTTGTCCCGGGACAGGGTACATATCACTGAAGCTTTCTTT
many	TRBV25-1	TRBJ1-1	NA	CASSDRGNTEAFF	TGTGCCAGCAGTGACAGGGGCAACACTGAAGCTTTCTTT
few	TRBV5-1	TRBJ2-2	TRBD2	CASTRGSGTNTGELFF	TGCGCCAGCACCCGCGGGAGCGGGACGAACACCGGGGAGCTGTTTTTT
NA	TRBV20-1	TRBJ2-7	NA	CSLSGSYEQYF	TGCAGTTTATCGGGATCCTACGAGCAGTACTTC
once	TRBV24-1	TRBJ1-5	NA	CATSDPKPIAGGQPQHF	TGTGCCACCAGTGATCCAAAGCCTATAGCGGGGGGTCAGCCCCAGCATTTT
once	TRBV10-2	TRBJ1-6	NA	CASRDAGTLHF	TGCGCCAGCAGAGACGCCGGGACCCTCCACTTT
few	TRBV11-2	TRBJ2-7	NA	CASSLHRETYEQYF	TGTGCCAGCAGCTTGCACAGGGAAACCTACGAGCAGTACTTC
many	TRBV5-8	TRBJ1-2	NA	CASSPGRYYGYTF	TGTGCCAGCAGCCCGGGACGATACTATGGCTACACCTTC
many	TRBV7-9	TRBJ1-1	NA	CASSQYTGMNTEAFF	TGTGCCAGCAGCCAATATACAGGGATGAACACTGAAGCTTTCTTT